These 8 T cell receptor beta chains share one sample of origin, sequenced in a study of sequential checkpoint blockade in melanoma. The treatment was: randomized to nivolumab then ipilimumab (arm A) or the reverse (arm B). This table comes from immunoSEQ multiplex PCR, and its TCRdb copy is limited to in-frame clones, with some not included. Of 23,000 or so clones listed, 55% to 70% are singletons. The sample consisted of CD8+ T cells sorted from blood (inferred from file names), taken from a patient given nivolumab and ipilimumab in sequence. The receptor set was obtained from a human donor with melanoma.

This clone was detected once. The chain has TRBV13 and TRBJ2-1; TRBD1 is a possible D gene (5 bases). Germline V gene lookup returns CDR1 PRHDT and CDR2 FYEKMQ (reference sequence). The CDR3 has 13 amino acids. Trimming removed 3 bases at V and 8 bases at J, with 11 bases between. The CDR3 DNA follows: TGTGCCAGCAGCTTCGGCCAGGGTTATGAGCAGTTCTTC. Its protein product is CASSFGQGYEQFF.

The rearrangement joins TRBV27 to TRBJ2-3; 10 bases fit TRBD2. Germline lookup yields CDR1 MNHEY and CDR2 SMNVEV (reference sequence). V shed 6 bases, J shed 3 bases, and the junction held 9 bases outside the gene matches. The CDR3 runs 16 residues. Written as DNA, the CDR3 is TGTGCCAGCAGCCCCGGGGGAGCGGGGGGGACAGATACGCAGTATTTT. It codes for CASSPGGAGGTDTQYF.

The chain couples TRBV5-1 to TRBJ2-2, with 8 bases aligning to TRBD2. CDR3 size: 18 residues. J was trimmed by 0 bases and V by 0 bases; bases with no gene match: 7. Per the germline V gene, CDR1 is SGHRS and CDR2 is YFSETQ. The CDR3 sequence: CASSLDPAGLANTGELFF. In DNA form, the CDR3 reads TGCGCCAGCAGCTTGGATCCTGCGGGACTAGCGAACACCGGGGAGCTGTTTTTT.

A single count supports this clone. The CDR3 nucleotides read TGTGCCAGCAGCCTATACAGGGTTGAAGCTTTCTTT. Translating it yields CASSLYRVEAFF. J is TRBJ1-1 and V is TRBV5-5; D is possibly TRBD1 (6 bases). The V end was cut by 4 bases, the J end by 7 bases, with 11 bases between. The germline V gene encodes CDR1 SGHKS and CDR2 YYEKEE (reference sequence). The CDR3 consists of 12 residues.

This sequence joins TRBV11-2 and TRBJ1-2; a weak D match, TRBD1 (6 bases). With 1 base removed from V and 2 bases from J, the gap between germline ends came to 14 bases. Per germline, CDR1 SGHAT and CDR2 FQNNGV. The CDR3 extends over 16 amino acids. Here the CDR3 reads CASSLGGWTDNYGYTF. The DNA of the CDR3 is TGTGCCAGCAGCTTAGGTGGTTGGACAGACAACTATGGCTACACCTTC.

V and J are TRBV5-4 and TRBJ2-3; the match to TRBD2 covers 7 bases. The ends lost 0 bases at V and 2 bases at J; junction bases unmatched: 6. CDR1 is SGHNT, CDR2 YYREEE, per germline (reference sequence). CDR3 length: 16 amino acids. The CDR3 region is CASSLGAAGVTDTQYF. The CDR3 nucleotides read TGTGCCAGCAGCTTGGGAGCCGCGGGGGTCACAGATACGCAGTATTTT.

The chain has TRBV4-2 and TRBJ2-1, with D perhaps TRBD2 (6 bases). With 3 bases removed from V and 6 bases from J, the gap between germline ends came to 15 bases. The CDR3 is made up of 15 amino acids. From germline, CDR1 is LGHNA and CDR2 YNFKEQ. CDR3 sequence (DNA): TGTGCCAGCAGCCATTCTTCACTAGCCAGCAATGAGCAGTTCTTC. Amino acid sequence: CASSHSSLASNEQFF.

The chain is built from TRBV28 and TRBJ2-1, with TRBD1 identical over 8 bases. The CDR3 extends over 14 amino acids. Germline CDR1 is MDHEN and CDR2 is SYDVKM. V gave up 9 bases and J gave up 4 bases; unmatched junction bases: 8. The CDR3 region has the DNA TGTGCCAGTAGCAGGACAGGGACTTACAATGAGCAGTTCTTC. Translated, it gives CASSRTGTYNEQFF.